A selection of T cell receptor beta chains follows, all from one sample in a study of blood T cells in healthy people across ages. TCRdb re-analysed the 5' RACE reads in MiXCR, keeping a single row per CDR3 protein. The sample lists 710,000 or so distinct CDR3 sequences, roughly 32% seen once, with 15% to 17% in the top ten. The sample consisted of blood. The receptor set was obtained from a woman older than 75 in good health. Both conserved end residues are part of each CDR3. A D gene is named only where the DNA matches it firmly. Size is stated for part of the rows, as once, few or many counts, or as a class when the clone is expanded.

DNA: TGCAGTGCTAGAGTCTCAGGGACTAGCTCGAAGACCCAGTACTTC
CDR3: CSARVSGTSSKTQYF
D: TRBD2
J: TRBJ2-5
V: TRBV20-1
size: NA

DNA: TGCGCCAGCAGCTTCGGGGGGACCAATAATTCACCCCTCCACTTT
CDR3: CASSFGGTNNSPLHF
D: NA
J: TRBJ1-6
V: TRBV5-1
size: many

DNA: TGTGCCAGCAGTTCGTGGGGGGGAATCCCGAGCGAGACCCAGTACTTC
CDR3: CASSSWGGIPSETQYF
D: TRBD2
J: TRBJ2-5
V: TRBV6-5
size: NA

DNA: TGTGCCAGTAGTCCCCCGGGACAGGGGGTACGCGAGCAGTACTTC
CDR3: CASSPPGQGVREQYF
D: TRBD1
J: TRBJ2-7
V: TRBV7-2
size: NA

DNA: TGCAGTGCTCATCTAAGACGGCTCGCGCTTTCGGTGGAGACCCAGTACTTC
CDR3: CSAHLRRLALSVETQYF
D: NA
J: TRBJ2-5
V: TRBV20-1
size: many

DNA: TGTGCCAGCAGTTCTAACATAGCAAACTATGGCTACACCTTC
CDR3: CASSSNIANYGYTF
D: NA
J: TRBJ1-2
V: TRBV28
size: few

DNA: TGTGCCAGCAGCGACCTGATACTAGCGGGGGGGCCATGGAATGAGCAGTTCTTC
CDR3: CASSDLILAGGPWNEQFF
D: TRBD2
J: TRBJ2-1
V: TRBV14
size: many

DNA: TGTGCCAGCAGCTTAGGTCTCAGGGGGCCCGATCAGCCCCAGCATTTT
CDR3: CASSLGLRGPDQPQHF
D: TRBD1
J: TRBJ1-5
V: TRBV7-8
size: NA

DNA: TGCAGTGCTCGGGTTCCAGCGGGTTATGGCTACACCTTC
CDR3: CSARVPAGYGYTF
D: NA
J: TRBJ1-2
V: TRBV20-1
size: NA

DNA: TGCGCCAGCAGCCAAGATGTAGCTATGAACACTGAAGCTTTCTTT
CDR3: CASSQDVAMNTEAFF
D: NA
J: TRBJ1-1
V: TRBV4-3
size: many

DNA: TGTGCCAGCAGCCAAGATGTCTGCGGGATGAACACTGAAGCTTTCTTT
CDR3: CASSQDVCGMNTEAFF
D: NA
J: TRBJ1-1
V: TRBV4-2
size: few

DNA: TGTGCCAGCAGCGGAGGACGGCCTGACCCCTACGAGCAGTACTTC
CDR3: CASSGGRPDPYEQYF
D: NA
J: TRBJ2-7
V: TRBV5-5
size: many

DNA: TGTGCCAGCAGCCCGGGGGAGGTTAGAGAGACCCAGTACTTC
CDR3: CASSPGEVRETQYF
D: NA
J: TRBJ2-5
V: TRBV9
size: many

DNA: TGTGCCAGCAGTATTATCGGTGACACCCACGAGCAGTACTTC
CDR3: CASSIIGDTHEQYF
D: NA
J: TRBJ2-7
V: TRBV27
size: many

DNA: TGTGCCAGCAGCTGGGGGGCGGGTGATGGCTACACCTTC
CDR3: CASSWGAGDGYTF
D: NA
J: TRBJ1-2
V: TRBV7-2
size: many

DNA: TGCGCCAGCAGCCAAGTCGGAGCCGGGGGGGAAAAGACCCAGTACTTC
CDR3: CASSQVGAGGEKTQYF
D: TRBD2
J: TRBJ2-5
V: TRBV4-3
size: many

DNA: TGCGCCAGCAGCTTGTCGTCCAGCGGGGGGGGAGAGACCCAGTACTTC
CDR3: CASSLSSSGGGETQYF
D: TRBD2
J: TRBJ2-5
V: TRBV5-1
size: NA

DNA: TGCGCCAGCAGCCTGGGGGACAGGGTAGGGGACGGCGGCTACACCTTC
CDR3: CASSLGDRVGDGGYTF
D: TRBD1
J: TRBJ1-2
V: TRBV5-1
size: many

DNA: TGCAGCGGGGGGAGGGCGTACGAGCAGTACTTC
CDR3: CSGGRAYEQYF
D: TRBD2
J: TRBJ2-7
V: TRBV29-1
size: NA

DNA: TGTGCCAGCAGTGCCCAGGGTCGCTACGAGCAGTACTTC
CDR3: CASSAQGRYEQYF
D: NA
J: TRBJ2-7
V: TRBV6-1
size: many

DNA: TGCGCCAGCAGCCCGAACAGGGGGCACGGTGAGCAGTTCTTC
CDR3: CASSPNRGHGEQFF
D: TRBD1
J: TRBJ2-1
V: TRBV7-6
size: NA

DNA: TGTGCCAGCAGGCCGGGACAGCTCTACGAGCAGTACTTC
CDR3: CASRPGQLYEQYF
D: TRBD1
J: TRBJ2-7
V: TRBV2
size: many

DNA: TGCGCCAGCAGGTCGGGACGGGGCTTCTACGAGCAGTACTTC
CDR3: CASRSGRGFYEQYF
D: NA
J: TRBJ2-7
V: TRBV5-1
size: NA

DNA: TGTGCCAGCAGGGGGACACCTTATGGCTACACCTTC
CDR3: CASRGTPYGYTF
D: NA
J: TRBJ1-2
V: TRBV28
size: few

DNA: TGTGCCAGCTCACCAGCAAAACCAACCGGGGAGCTGTTTTTT
CDR3: CASSPAKPTGELFF
D: NA
J: TRBJ2-2
V: TRBV18
size: few

DNA: TGTGCCAGCCCCCCCTTCGGACAGGGTATCTACGAGCAGTACTTC
CDR3: CASPPFGQGIYEQYF
D: TRBD1
J: TRBJ2-7
V: TRBV7-6
size: NA

DNA: TGTGCCAGCAGCCCGGGAAGGCTGAACACCGGGGAGCTGTTTTTT
CDR3: CASSPGRLNTGELFF
D: NA
J: TRBJ2-2
V: TRBV3-1
size: NA

DNA: TGCAGTGCTCGACAGGGGGCCCTAGGGCCCCAGCATTTT
CDR3: CSARQGALGPQHF
D: TRBD1
J: TRBJ1-5
V: TRBV20-1
size: many

DNA: TGTGCCAGCAGCTTGCCCGCCCGGGGTGAAGCTTTCTTT
CDR3: CASSLPARGEAFF
D: NA
J: TRBJ1-1
V: TRBV12-3/TRBV12-4
size: many

DNA: TGCAGTGCCCCGGGACAGGAGGGACCTCTAGGCTTTTACAATGAGCAGTTCTTC
CDR3: CSAPGQEGPLGFYNEQFF
D: TRBD1
J: TRBJ2-1
V: TRBV20-1
size: once

DNA: TGTGCCAGCAGCCTCCTCCAGACAGGGAGGGATGAGCAGTTCTTC
CDR3: CASSLLQTGRDEQFF
D: NA
J: TRBJ2-1
V: TRBV11-2
size: NA

DNA: TGCGCCAGCAGTGAGCGAGGGACAGGGGGAGGTCAGCCCCAGCATTTT
CDR3: CASSERGTGGGQPQHF
D: TRBD1
J: TRBJ1-5
V: TRBV10-2
size: many

DNA: TGTGCCATCAGTGAGTCGATAGCGGGGGGGCGCACAGATACGCAGTATTTT
CDR3: CAISESIAGGRTDTQYF
D: TRBD2
J: TRBJ2-3
V: TRBV10-3
size: many

DNA: TGCAGCGTAATGGGGGACGGCCAAGAGACCCAGTACTTC
CDR3: CSVMGDGQETQYF
D: NA
J: TRBJ2-5
V: TRBV29-1
size: many

DNA: TGCGCCAGCAGCGAGCAGGGGGCTGGAAGACCCGAAACTGAAGCTTTCTTT
CDR3: CASSEQGAGRPETEAFF
D: TRBD1
J: TRBJ1-1
V: TRBV5-1
size: many

DNA: TGTGCCAGCAGCCGAGGACAGGCCTACGAGCAGTACTTC
CDR3: CASSRGQAYEQYF
D: TRBD1
J: TRBJ2-7
V: TRBV25-1
size: many

DNA: TGTGCCAGCAGCTCCCGGGGGCCCGATACGCAGTATTTT
CDR3: CASSSRGPDTQYF
D: NA
J: TRBJ2-3
V: TRBV7-9
size: many

DNA: TGTGCCAGCAGCTTAGTGACTAGCGGGAGAACAGGTCGCTACAATGAGCAGTTCTTC
CDR3: CASSLVTSGRTGRYNEQFF
D: TRBD2
J: TRBJ2-1
V: TRBV7-2
size: NA

DNA: TGCAGTTCCAGAACACGGCTAGCGTCAGATACGCAGTATTTT
CDR3: CSSRTRLASDTQYF
D: NA
J: TRBJ2-3
V: TRBV29-1
size: many

DNA: TGTGCCAGCAGCTTAGTTGACAGTCGACGAGCTGTCACCTTC
CDR3: CASSLVDSRRAVTF
D: NA
J: TRBJ1-2
V: TRBV7-9
size: many

DNA: TGTGCCAGCACTCGGGCGGGGGGACAGCACTCCTACGAGCAGTACTTC
CDR3: CASTRAGGQHSYEQYF
D: NA
J: TRBJ2-7
V: TRBV6-6
size: many

DNA: TGTGCCAGCAGTTACCCGCCCGGGGAGGGGAGCTCCTACGAGCAGTACTTC
CDR3: CASSYPPGEGSSYEQYF
D: TRBD2
J: TRBJ2-7
V: TRBV6-2/TRBV6-3
size: many

DNA: TGTGCCAGCAGCCAGCCGGGACGGGGAGTTAATGAAAAACTGTTTTTT
CDR3: CASSQPGRGVNEKLFF
D: NA
J: TRBJ1-4
V: TRBV28
size: NA

DNA: TGCAGTGCTAGAGATGACACGACTAGAAGGGACAATCAGCCCCAGCATTTT
CDR3: CSARDDTTRRDNQPQHF
D: NA
J: TRBJ1-5
V: TRBV20-1
size: NA

DNA: TGTGCCAGCAGCTTAGGCCGCGCGGGGGGACACGATACGCAGTATTTT
CDR3: CASSLGRAGGHDTQYF
D: TRBD2
J: TRBJ2-3
V: TRBV13
size: few

DNA: TGCGCCAGCAGCTTATATCCGGGACTAGACACAGATACGCAGTATTTT
CDR3: CASSLYPGLDTDTQYF
D: TRBD2
J: TRBJ2-3
V: TRBV5-1
size: NA

DNA: TGTGCCAGCGGTCTATCCCTAGGGAATCAGCCCCAGCATTTT
CDR3: CASGLSLGNQPQHF
D: NA
J: TRBJ1-5
V: TRBV27
size: many

DNA: TGTGCCAGCGGATTCCCGGACAGAGCTAACTATGGCTACACCTTC
CDR3: CASGFPDRANYGYTF
D: NA
J: TRBJ1-2
V: TRBV6-5
size: many

DNA: TGCAGCGTTGAGATGGGAGTCTATGGCTACACCTTC
CDR3: CSVEMGVYGYTF
D: NA
J: TRBJ1-2
V: TRBV29-1
size: many

DNA: TGTGCCAGCAGTGACTACGACAGGTCTGGGGCCAACGTCCTGACTTTC
CDR3: CASSDYDRSGANVLTF
D: NA
J: TRBJ2-6
V: TRBV6-6
size: once

DNA: TGTGCCAGCTCACCGACTGCCGGGACAAGCGATCAGCCCCAGCATTTT
CDR3: CASSPTAGTSDQPQHF
D: NA
J: TRBJ1-5
V: TRBV18
size: few

DNA: TGTGCCAGCAGTGAAATTAGCGGGGGCAATGAGCAGTACTTC
CDR3: CASSEISGGNEQYF
D: TRBD2
J: TRBJ2-4
V: TRBV9
size: NA

DNA: TGTGCCAGCAGTTTACAGGGGCCTCCCTACGAGCAGTACTTC
CDR3: CASSLQGPPYEQYF
D: NA
J: TRBJ2-7
V: TRBV12-3/TRBV12-4
size: many

DNA: TGTGCCAGCAGCTTAGGATCCCGATCCGAAAAACTGTTTTTT
CDR3: CASSLGSRSEKLFF
D: NA
J: TRBJ1-4
V: TRBV7-2
size: many

DNA: TGTGCCAGCAGTGAAGGACAGGGGATCTCCTACGAGCAGTACTTC
CDR3: CASSEGQGISYEQYF
D: TRBD1
J: TRBJ2-7
V: TRBV6-5
size: many

DNA: TGTGCCACCAGTGACCCGGGACAGGGCTATCCCGGGGAGCGGTTTTTT
CDR3: CATSDPGQGYPGERFF
D: TRBD1
J: TRBJ2-2
V: TRBV24-1
size: NA

DNA: TGTGCCAGCAGCCCGGAGGGAGCGGAGGCAGATACGCAGTATTTT
CDR3: CASSPEGAEADTQYF
D: NA
J: TRBJ2-3
V: TRBV7-2
size: NA